These 32 T cell receptor beta chains came from one sample sequenced in a study of T cell responses to AZD1222 COVID-19 vaccine. Sequencing was performed with immunoSEQ multiplex PCR; in TCRdb, only in-frame clones are kept and a portion is missing. The top ten clones hold about 4.1% of a sample with approximately 180,000 clones, around 89% of them seen once. This material consisted of peripheral blood, taken 28 days after the second dose of the MenACWY control vaccine. These TCRs come from an adult who received the MenACWY meningococcal vaccine as a control.

The V call is TRBV5-6, the J call TRBJ2-7; perhaps TRBD2 as D (6 bases). This CDR3 has 17 residues. Looked up from germline, CDR1 is SGHDT and CDR2 is YYEEEE. V was cut by 4 bases and J by 4 bases, with 24 bases left in between. The CDR3 loop is CASSPYGGRGDFYEQYF. The CDR3 DNA reads TGTGCCAGCAGCCCGTACGGAGGGCGGGGCGACTTTTACGAGCAGTACTTC.

This chain connects TRBV4-1 to TRBJ2-5, with D possibly being TRBD1 or TRBD2 (5 bases each). The CDR3 contains 17 residues. V lost 0 bases, J lost 2 bases, and 16 bases lay in between. In germline, CDR1 is MGHRA, CDR2 YSYEKL. CDR3 nucleotides: TGCGCCAGCAGCCAAGATCGATCAGGGACCTTACAAGAGACCCAGTACTTC. This encodes CASSQDRSGTLQETQYF.

This clone was picked up a small number of times. CDR3 protein: CASSLAPFSAGGPDEQFF. The CDR3 region has the DNA TGTGCCAGCAGCTTAGCCCCTTTTAGCGCGGGAGGACCGGATGAGCAGTTCTTC. J is TRBJ2-1 and V is TRBV7-9; 8 positions match TRBD2. The CDR3 is 18 residues long. With V trimmed by 0 bases and J by 8 bases, 15 bases remained unmatched. Germline V gene lookup returns CDR1 SEHNR and CDR2 FQNEAQ (reference sequence).

This chain connects TRBV10-3 to TRBJ1-1; 8 nucleotides match TRBD1. V lost 6 bases, J lost 7 bases, and 13 bases stayed unmatched. The V gene's germline CDR1 is ENHRY and CDR2 SYGVKD. The length of the CDR3 is 15 residues. The CDR3 protein is CAISKPGQVVGEAFF. For the CDR3, the DNA is TGTGCCATCAGCAAACCGGGACAGGTTGTCGGTGAAGCTTTCTTT.

This rearrangement joins TRBV7-2 to TRBJ1-5; maybe TRBD1 (6 bases). The CDR3 has 17 amino acids. Looked up from germline, CDR1 is SGHTA and CDR2 is FQGNSA. Trimming took 5 bases from V and 6 from J, leaving 23 bases between them. As DNA, the CDR3 is TGTGCCAGCAGCCCTGGCCGGGACTCCGGGGGCAGTCAGCCCCAGCATTTT. It yields the protein CASSPGRDSGGSQPQHF. The entire variable domain, with the rest obtained from reference TRBV7-2 and TRBJ1-5, is as follows: GAGVSQSPSNKVTEKGKDVELRCDPISGHTALYWYRQSLGQGLEFLIYFQGNSAPDKSGLPSDRFSAERTGGSVSTLTIQRTQQEDSAVYLCASSPGRDSGGSQPQHFGDGTRLSIL.

The chain employs TRBV2 and TRBJ2-7; 10 bases line up with TRBD1. The CDR3 contains 15 residues. From germline, CDR1 is SNHLY and CDR2 FYNNEI. The V segment lost 6 bases and the J segment 6 bases; nucleotides outside the gene matches: 11. The CDR3 coding sequence is TGTGCCAGCAGGACGACCGGGACAGGGGAAATCGAGCAGTACTTC. Protein: CASRTTGTGEIEQYF.

The gene calls are TRBV13 and TRBJ2-1; D is unclear. There are 12 residues in the CDR3. CDR1 and CDR2 (germline): PRHDT, FYEKMQ (reference sequence). Between the trimmed V and J ends, which lost 2 bases and 8 bases, there was a span of 7 bases. The CDR3, as DNA: TGTGCCAGCAGCTTATATCAAGATGAGCAGTTCTTC. It encodes CASSLYQDEQFF.

The chain is built from TRBV15 and TRBJ2-3; D may be TRBD2 (6 bases). With 1 base removed from V and 1 base from J, the gap between germline ends came to 9 bases. Germline lookup yields CDR1 LNHNV and CDR2 YYDKDF (reference sequence). The CDR3 length is 15 residues. CDR3 DNA sequence: TGTGCCACCAGCAGAGTTGGGACTGGCACAGATACGCAGTATTTT. Translated, it gives CATSRVGTGTDTQYF.

The chain links TRBV7-3 to TRBJ2-1; perhaps TRBD2 as D (6 bases). The CDR3 is 14 amino acids. Trimming removed 5 bases at V and 3 bases at J, with 11 bases between. Germline V gene lookup returns CDR1 SGHTA and CDR2 FQGTGA. The CDR3 spells CASSLRAGYNEQFF. The CDR3 DNA reads as TGTGCCAGCAGCCTCAGAGCGGGCTACAATGAGCAGTTCTTC.

V gene TRBV28 combines with J gene TRBJ2-3; 9 bases map to TRBD2. The CDR3 extends over 18 amino acids. Germline V gives CDR1 MDHEN, CDR2 SYDVKM. Unmatched junction bases numbered 15, after V lost 6 bases and J lost 2 bases. The CDR3 bases are TGTGCCAGCAGGACGATGAGGAGGGCTAGCGGGATCACAGATACGCAGTATTTT. Translation: CASRTMRRASGITDTQYF.

CDR3 nucleotide sequence: TGTGCCAGCAGGGGTAGCGGGAGGGCAACCTACGAGCAGTACTTC. Translated, it gives CASRGSGRATYEQYF. The genes are TRBV28 and TRBJ2-7, with 11 bases aligning to TRBD2. The CDR3 loop spans 15 amino acids. With 6 bases clipped from V and 2 bases from J, the junction kept 6 bases outside the gene matches. Germline-derived CDR1 and CDR2 are MDHEN and SYDVKM.

CDR3 region: CASSVDLGASTDTQYF. In DNA form, the CDR3 reads TGTGCCAGCAGCGTAGACCTTGGGGCTAGCACAGATACGCAGTATTTT. The chain uses TRBV9 and TRBJ2-3; perhaps TRBD1 as D (5 bases). With 0 bases removed from V and 0 bases from J, the gap between germline ends came to 11 bases. The germline V gene encodes CDR1 SGDLS and CDR2 YYNGEE. This CDR3 is built from 16 residues.

V and J are TRBV28 and TRBJ1-2; D is possibly TRBD1 (5 bases). The CDR3 consists of 13 residues. Germline V gives CDR1 MDHEN, CDR2 SYDVKM. V lost 5 bases and J lost 4, with 11 bases in between. This CDR3 reads CASSPPGPYGYTF. DNA of the CDR3: TGTGCCAGCAGTCCCCCGGGACCCTATGGCTACACCTTC.

The chain carries TRBV4-1 and TRBJ2-7; TRBD2 aligns across 7 bases. The CDR3 loop spans 19 amino acids. Germline V gene lookup returns CDR1 MGHRA and CDR2 YSYEKL. The junction had 19 bases not matched to a gene; V was cut back by 4 bases and J by 1 base. CDR3 bases: TGCGCCAGCAGCCTAAAACTACTAGTGAGCGGGACGCCTTCCTACGAGCAGTACTTC. Its protein product is CASSLKLLVSGTPSYEQYF.

This chain links TRBV4-3 with TRBJ1-2; TRBD1 might be the D (6 bases). Germline V gives CDR1 LGHNA, CDR2 YSLEER. Trimming removed 2 bases from V and 4 bases from J, with 11 bases in between. This CDR3 is 14 amino acids long. CDR3 sequence reads: CASSQTGPRYGYTF. DNA for the CDR3: TGCGCCAGCAGCCAAACAGGGCCGCGCTATGGCTACACCTTC.

The gene calls are TRBV9 and TRBJ2-7; the D gene is possibly TRBD2 (5 bases). Germline V gene lookup returns CDR1 SGDLS and CDR2 YYNGEE. CDR3 length: 16 amino acids. Trimming took off 0 bases at V and 4 bases at J, with 17 bases between the two ends. CDR3 DNA: TGTGCCAGCAGCGTAGGTGGCCGGGGAGTCGTGTACGAGCAGTACTTC. Residues: CASSVGGRGVVYEQYF.

The chain recombines TRBV6-5 with TRBJ2-7; TRBD1 agrees at 11 bases. J was trimmed by 6 bases and V by 0 bases; bases with no gene match: 4. In germline, CDR1 is MNHEY, CDR2 SVGAGI. This CDR3 comprises 15 residues. CDR3 residues: CASSYSGQGASEQYF. The CDR3 nucleotides are TGTGCCAGCAGTTACTCCGGACAGGGGGCTAGCGAGCAGTACTTC.

The rearrangement joins TRBV2 to TRBJ1-5; D gene ambiguous. Germline V gene data show CDR1 as SNHLY and CDR2 as FYNNEI. The CDR3 sequence is 15 residues long. Trimming left V 3 bases short and J 0 bases short, with 9 bases between. The CDR3, as DNA: TGTGCCAGCAGTGATTGGCACGATAGCAATCAGCCCCAGCATTTT. It specifies CASSDWHDSNQPQHF.

The chain employs TRBV12-3 or TRBV12-4 and TRBJ2-7; no firm D call. The V and J ends lost 7 bases and 5 bases respectively, with 15 bases between them. The CDR3 is made up of 13 amino acids. CDR3 amino acids: CASNIGRSHEQYF. The CDR3 coding sequence is TGTGCCAGCAACATTGGAAGGAGCCACGAGCAGTACTTC.

This clone was seen a few times. Other DNA sequences from this sample encode an identical CDR3 as well. This chain connects TRBV27 to TRBJ1-1; D is unresolved. This CDR3 has 13 residues. The V end lost 2 bases, the J end lost 2 bases, and 6 bases lay between the germline ends. Per the germline V gene, CDR1 is MNHEY and CDR2 is SMNVEV (reference sequence). The CDR3 coding sequence is TGTGCCAGCAGTTTACTGGCAAACACTGAAGCTTTCTTT. Residues: CASSLLANTEAFF.

Only a few counts were recorded for this clone. The chain joins TRBV6-5 to TRBJ1-2; D remains ambiguous. Germline V gives CDR1 MNHEY, CDR2 SVGAGI. The CDR3 has 12 residues. V lost 8 bases and J lost 0, with 7 bases in between. This CDR3 reads CASRAANYGYTF. DNA for the CDR3: TGTGCCAGCCGGGCCGCTAACTATGGCTACACCTTC.

CDR3: CASSLGGAMNTEAFF. The CDR3 nucleotides are TGTGCCAGCAGCTTAGGTGGGGCCATGAACACTGAAGCTTTCTTT. The chain couples TRBV13 to TRBJ1-1, with D possibly TRBD1 on 5 matching bases. The germline V and J ends were trimmed by 0 bases and 0 bases, with 8 bases remaining between them. Germline CDR1 reads PRHDT; CDR2 reads FYEKMQ (reference sequence). The CDR3 has 15 amino acids.

The chain recombines TRBV7-2 with TRBJ2-3; possibly TRBD1 for D (6 bases). The CDR3 contains 13 residues. Germline CDR1 SGHTA, CDR2 FQGNSA. Trimming took 3 bases from V and 6 from J, leaving 10 bases between them. The CDR3 nucleotides read TGTGCCAGCAGCTTGAATCAGGGGGATACGCAGTATTTT. Translation: CASSLNQGDTQYF.

This clone was seen a single time. The rearrangement links TRBV7-2 to TRBJ2-2, with TRBD1 as a possible D gene (5 bases). The CDR3 contains 14 residues. The germline CDR1 and CDR2 sequences are SGHTA and FQGNSA. V lost 2 bases to trimming and J lost 2 bases, with 6 bases between them. The CDR3 region is CASSLQGNTGELFF. The CDR3 coding sequence is TGTGCCAGCAGCTTACAGGGAAACACCGGGGAGCTGTTTTTT. Together with reference TRBV7-2 and TRBJ2-2, the CDR3 gives the full variable domain: GAGVSQSPSNKVTEKGKDVELRCDPISGHTALYWYRQSLGQGLEFLIYFQGNSAPDKSGLPSDRFSAERTGGSVSTLTIQRTQQEDSAVYLCASSLQGNTGELFFGEGSRLTVL.

The gene calls are TRBV2 and TRBJ1-5; maybe TRBD1 (5 bases). The length of the CDR3 is 14 residues. Trimming pared 4 bases from V and 3 bases from J, leaving 10 bases between. Germline CDR1 is SNHLY and CDR2 is FYNNEI. In DNA form, the CDR3 reads TGTGCCAGCAGTGTGACAGCAACCAATCAGCCCCAGCATTTT. Translated, it gives CASSVTATNQPQHF.

This chain uses TRBV28 with TRBJ2-7; TRBD1 agrees at 9 bases. V trimming: 1 base; J trimming: 2 bases; junction bases outside the gene matches: 3. The V gene's germline CDR1 is MDHEN and CDR2 SYDVKM. The CDR3 spans 15 residues. The CDR3 DNA follows: TGTGCCAGCAGTTTATACAGGGGGCCCACCTACGAGCAGTACTTC. Its protein product is CASSLYRGPTYEQYF.

The chain links TRBV5-6 to TRBJ1-1; 7 bases fit TRBD1. Germline V gene lookup returns CDR1 SGHDT and CDR2 YYEEEE. The CDR3 is made up of 16 amino acids. The V gene end was trimmed by 4 bases and the J gene end by 3 bases; junction bases not matched to a gene: 12. CDR3 DNA: TGTGCCAGCAGCCCCCGCGTGGGGGGACAGTACACTGAAGCTTTCTTT. It is translated as CASSPRVGGQYTEAFF.

The chain joins TRBV6-6 to TRBJ1-2; 7 nucleotides agree with TRBD1. V trimming: 9 bases; J trimming: 2 bases; junction bases outside the gene matches: 9. The CDR3 consists of 14 residues. The germline gives CDR1 MNHNY, CDR2 SVGAGI (reference sequence). CDR3 amino acids: CASNAGTENYGYTF. The CDR3 DNA follows: TGTGCCAGTAACGCCGGGACAGAGAACTATGGCTACACCTTC.

This rearrangement joins TRBV24-1 to TRBJ2-7; D tentatively reads TRBD1 or TRBD2 (5 bases each). Germline V gene lookup returns CDR1 KGHDR and CDR2 SFDVKD. V was pared by 4 bases and J by 2 bases, with 8 bases between. The CDR3 covers 13 residues. The DNA for the CDR3 is TGTGCCACCAGTGAGGGACCCACCTACGAGCAGTACTTC. It specifies CATSEGPTYEQYF.

The chain uses TRBV9 and TRBJ2-1; D is uncertain. The germline V and J ends were trimmed by 0 bases and 6 bases, with 13 bases remaining between them. Looked up from germline, CDR1 is SGDLS and CDR2 is YYNGEE. This CDR3 comprises 15 residues. DNA of the CDR3: TGTGCCAGCAGCGTAGTGGCAGTCCACGGCAATGAGCAGTTCTTC. It is translated as CASSVVAVHGNEQFF.

The genes are TRBV19 and TRBJ1-6; a weak D match, TRBD1 (5 bases). Germline lookup yields CDR1 LNHDA and CDR2 SQIVND (reference sequence). The CDR3 loop spans 14 amino acids. The V gene lost 3 bases and the J gene lost 9 bases, with 12 bases spanning the gap. The CDR3 loop reads CASSMAGKLSPLHF. The CDR3 DNA reads as TGTGCCAGTAGTATGGCAGGGAAACTTTCACCCCTCCACTTT.

The chain uses TRBV10-3 and TRBJ1-1; D is uncertain. This CDR3 region has 13 residues. V shed 7 bases and J shed 3 bases, with 12 bases lying between them. CDR1 and CDR2 (germline): ENHRY, SYGVKD. CDR3 amino acids: CAITAQKYTEAFF. The CDR3 bases are TGTGCCATCACCGCGCAGAAGTACACTGAAGCTTTCTTT.